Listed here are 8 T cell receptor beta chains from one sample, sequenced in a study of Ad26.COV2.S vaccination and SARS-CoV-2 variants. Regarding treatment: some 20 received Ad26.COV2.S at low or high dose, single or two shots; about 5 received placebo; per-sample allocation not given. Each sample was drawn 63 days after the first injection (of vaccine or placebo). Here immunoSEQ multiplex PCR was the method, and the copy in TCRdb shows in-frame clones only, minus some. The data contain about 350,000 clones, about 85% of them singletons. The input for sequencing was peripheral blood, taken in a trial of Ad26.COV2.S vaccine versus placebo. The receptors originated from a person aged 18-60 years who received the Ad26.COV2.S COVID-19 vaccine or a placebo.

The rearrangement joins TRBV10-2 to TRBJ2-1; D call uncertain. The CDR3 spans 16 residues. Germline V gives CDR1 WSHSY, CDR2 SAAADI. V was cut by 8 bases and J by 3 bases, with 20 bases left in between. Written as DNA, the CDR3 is TGCGCCAGCTGGGCTGGGGTCGGGTTGGTCTACAATGAGCAGTTCTTC. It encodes CASWAGVGLVYNEQFF.

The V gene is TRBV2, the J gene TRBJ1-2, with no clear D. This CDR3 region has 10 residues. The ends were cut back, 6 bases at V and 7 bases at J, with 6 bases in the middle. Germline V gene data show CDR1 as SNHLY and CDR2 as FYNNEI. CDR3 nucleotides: TGTGCCAGCAGGAATGGTGGCTACACCTTC. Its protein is CASRNGGYTF.

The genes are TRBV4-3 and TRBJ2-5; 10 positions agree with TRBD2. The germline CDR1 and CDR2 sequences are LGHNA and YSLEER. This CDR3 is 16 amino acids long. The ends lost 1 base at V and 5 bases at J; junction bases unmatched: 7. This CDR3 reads CASSQGAAGGRETQYF. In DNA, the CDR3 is TGCGCCAGCAGCCAAGGCGCAGCGGGGGGGCGGGAGACCCAGTACTTC.

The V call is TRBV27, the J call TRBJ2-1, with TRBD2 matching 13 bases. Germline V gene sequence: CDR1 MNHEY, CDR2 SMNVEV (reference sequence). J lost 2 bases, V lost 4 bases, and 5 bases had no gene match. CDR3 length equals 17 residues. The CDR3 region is CASSSRLAGGPYNEQFF. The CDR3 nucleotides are TGTGCCAGCAGTTCCCGACTAGCGGGAGGCCCCTACAATGAGCAGTTCTTC.

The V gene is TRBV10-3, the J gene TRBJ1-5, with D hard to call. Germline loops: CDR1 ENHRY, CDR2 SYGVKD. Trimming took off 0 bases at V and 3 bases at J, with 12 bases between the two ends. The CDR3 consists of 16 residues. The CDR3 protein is CAISESGDPNNQPQHF. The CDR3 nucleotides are TGTGCCATCAGTGAGTCTGGAGACCCCAACAATCAGCCCCAGCATTTT.

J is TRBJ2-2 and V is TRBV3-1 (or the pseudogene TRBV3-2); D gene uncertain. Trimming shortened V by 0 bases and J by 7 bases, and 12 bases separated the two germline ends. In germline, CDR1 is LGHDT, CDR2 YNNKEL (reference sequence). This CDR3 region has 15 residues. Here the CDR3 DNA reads TGTGCCAGCAGCCAAGATAATCGTCGTGGCGGGGAGCTGTTTTTT. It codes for CASSQDNRRGGELFF.

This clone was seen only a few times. The CDR3 DNA is TGCGCCAGCAGCTTGGAGGTCGGGGAGCTGTTTTTT. As protein: CASSLEVGELFF. The J gene is TRBJ2-2, the V gene TRBV5-1; D call uncertain. Trimming stripped 0 bases from V and 7 bases from J, with 4 bases between. This CDR3 region has 12 residues. In germline, CDR1 is SGHRS, CDR2 YFSETQ.

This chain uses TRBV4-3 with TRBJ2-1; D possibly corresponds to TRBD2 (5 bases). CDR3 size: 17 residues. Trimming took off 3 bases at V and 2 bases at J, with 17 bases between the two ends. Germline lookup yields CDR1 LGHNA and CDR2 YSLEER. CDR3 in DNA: TGCGCCAGCAGCCACCACCGGGAAGGAAGACCCTACAATGAGCAGTTCTTC. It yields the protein CASSHHREGRPYNEQFF.